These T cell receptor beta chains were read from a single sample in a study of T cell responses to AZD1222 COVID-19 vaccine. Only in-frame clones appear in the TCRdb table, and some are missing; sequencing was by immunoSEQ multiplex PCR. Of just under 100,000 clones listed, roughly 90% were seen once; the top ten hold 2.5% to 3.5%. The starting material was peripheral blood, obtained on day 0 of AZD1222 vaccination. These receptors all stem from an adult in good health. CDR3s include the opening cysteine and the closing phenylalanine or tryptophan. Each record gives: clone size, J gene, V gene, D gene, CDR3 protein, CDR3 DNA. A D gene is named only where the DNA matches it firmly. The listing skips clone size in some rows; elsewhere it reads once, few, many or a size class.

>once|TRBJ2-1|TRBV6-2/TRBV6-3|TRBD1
CASSYGDRDASEQFF
TGTGCCAGCAGTTATGGAGACAGGGACGCTAGTGAGCAGTTCTTC
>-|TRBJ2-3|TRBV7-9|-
CASSPGVMDTQYF
TGTGCCAGCAGCCCCGGTGTCATGGATACGCAGTATTTT
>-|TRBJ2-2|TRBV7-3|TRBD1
CASSLGGTGGVGELFF
TGTGCCAGCAGCTTGGGCGGGACAGGGGGCGTCGGGGAGCTGTTTTTT
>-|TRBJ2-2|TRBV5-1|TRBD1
CASSLNRGLTGELFF
TGCGCCAGCAGCTTGAACAGGGGGTTAACCGGGGAGCTGTTTTTT
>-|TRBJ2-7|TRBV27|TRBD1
CASSSMGQGLGEQYF
TGTGCCAGCAGTTCTATGGGACAGGGGCTAGGCGAGCAGTACTTC
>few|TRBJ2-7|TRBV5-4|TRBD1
CASSTSYGTGRRSGDYEQYF
TGTGCCAGCAGCACTAGCTATGGGACAGGGAGAAGAAGTGGGGACTACGAGCAGTACTTC
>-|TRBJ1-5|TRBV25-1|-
CASSDSSGNGGNQPQHF
TGTGCCAGCAGTGATTCCTCCGGGAACGGGGGCAATCAGCCCCAGCATTTT
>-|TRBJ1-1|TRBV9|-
CASSVDVRMNTEAFF
TGTGCCAGCAGCGTAGATGTCAGAATGAACACTGAAGCTTTCTTT
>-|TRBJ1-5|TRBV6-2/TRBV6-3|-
CASSPTYTRSDQPQHF
TGTGCCAGCAGCCCTACCTATACCAGATCGGATCAGCCCCAGCATTTT
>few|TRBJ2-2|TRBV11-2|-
CASSLGPLNTGELFF
TGTGCCAGCAGCTTAGGCCCGCTGAACACCGGGGAGCTGTTTTTT
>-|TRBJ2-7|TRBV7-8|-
CASSPREGPYEQYF
TGTGCCAGCAGCCCGAGAGAGGGTCCCTACGAGCAGTACTTC
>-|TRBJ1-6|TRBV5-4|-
CASGVGSPLHF
TGTGCCAGCGGGGTGGGCTCACCCCTCCACTTT
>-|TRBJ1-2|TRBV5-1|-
CASSPGDGPRSGGYTF
TGCGCCAGCAGCCCGGGGGACGGTCCCAGGTCTGGCGGCTACACCTTC
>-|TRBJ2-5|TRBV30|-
CAVMGGETQYF
TGTGCCGTCATGGGTGGTGAGACCCAGTACTTC
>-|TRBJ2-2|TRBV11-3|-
CASSSISENTGELFF
TGTGCCAGCAGCTCCATTAGTGAGAACACCGGGGAGCTGTTTTTT
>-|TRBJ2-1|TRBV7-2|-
CASSLEASSYNEQFF
TGTGCCAGCAGCTTAGAGGCTAGCTCCTACAATGAGCAGTTCTTC